One and the same sample provided the 30 T cell receptor beta chains below, sequenced in a study of shared clonotypes between healthy human individuals. CD45RO-negative, CCR7-selected cells formed the naive CD8 fraction, which excluded terminally differentiated effector memory CD45RA+ cells. Sequencing was performed with immunoSEQ multiplex PCR; in TCRdb, only in-frame clones are kept and a portion is missing. The data show around 1,900,000 clones, just under 95% seen once. What was sequenced was naive CD8+ T cells from PBMCs. Receptors originate from a man between 18 and 29 years old in good health. Some clones in this sample may be carry-over from other donors' samples.

About this clone itself: The junction shows a germline mismatch at one end, possibly a read error. The V and J genes are TRBV12-5 and TRBJ1-5; TRBD1 might be the D (5 bases). The CDR3 sequence is 13 residues long. Per germline, CDR1 LGHNT and CDR2 FRNRAP. CDR3 in amino acids: CASGLGLSQPQHF. CDR3 nucleotides: TGTGCTAGTGGGTTGGGGCTCTCTCAGCCCCAGCATTTT.

The J gene is TRBJ2-1, the V gene TRBV7-9; D is unclear. The CDR3 length is 16 residues. CDR1 is SEHNR and CDR2 is FQNEAQ in the germline V gene (reference sequence). V lost 3 bases to trimming and J lost 0 bases, with 12 bases between them. CDR3 nucleotide sequence: TGTGCCAGCAGCTTCGCCGGATCCCCCTCCTACAATGAGCAGTTCTTC. This sequence encodes CASSFAGSPSYNEQFF.

This clone was counted once. The chain carries TRBV11-2 and TRBJ2-1; possible D gene TRBD1, 6 bases. The CDR3 length is 16 residues. Germline assignment: CDR1 SGHAT and CDR2 FQNNGV. Between the trimmed V and J ends, which lost 0 bases and 5 bases, there was a span of 14 bases. CDR3 in DNA: TGTGCCAGCAGCTTAGACCCCGGGACACCTGACAATGAGCAGTTCTTC. It is translated as CASSLDPGTPDNEQFF.

As concerns this clone: The same CDR3 can be traced to other DNA sequences in this sample. V and J are TRBV5-8 and TRBJ2-1, with D possibly TRBD1 on 6 matching bases. CDR3 length: 15 residues. Looked up from germline, CDR1 is SGHTS and CDR2 is YDEGEE. Trimming removed 4 bases from V and 0 bases from J, with 11 bases in between. The CDR3 sequence is CASSLDRSSYNEQFF. CDR3 nucleotide sequence: TGTGCCAGCAGCCTGGACAGAAGCTCCTACAATGAGCAGTTCTTC.

Points on this clone: The sample contains more than one DNA sequence encoding this CDR3. CDR3 DNA sequence: TGTGCCAGCAGTGAAGCTGCAGGGGTTCGGGGCTACACCTTC. Residues: CASSEAAGVRGYTF. The chain links TRBV2 to TRBJ1-2; D perhaps matches TRBD1 (6 bases). Germline V lookup: CDR1 SNHLY, CDR2 FYNNEI. This CDR3 has 14 residues. V lost 0 bases and J 8 bases, leaving 13 bases between the germline ends.

The sample holds one count of this clone. J is TRBJ1-5 and V is TRBV28; D remains unclear. This CDR3 is 13 amino acids long. Germline lookup yields CDR1 MDHEN and CDR2 SYDVKM. Deletions cut 5 bases from V and 7 bases from J, with 12 bases between. CDR3 sequence (DNA): TGTGCCAGCAGTCCGCTTGGGCGGCAGCCCCAGCATTTT. This sequence encodes CASSPLGRQPQHF. Full variable domain (remainder filled in from reference TRBV28 and TRBJ1-5): DVKVTQSSRYLVKRTGEKVFLECVQDMDHENMFWYRQDPGLGLRLIYFSYDVKMKEKGDIPEGYSVSREKKERFSLILESASTNQTSMYLCASSPLGRQPQHFGDGTRLSIL.

V gene TRBV29-1 combines with J gene TRBJ1-1; possibly TRBD1 for D (5 bases). CDR1 is SQVTM and CDR2 is ANQGSEA in the germline V gene. The CDR3 covers 14 residues. The ends were cut back, 6 bases at V and 4 bases at J, with 18 bases in the middle. CDR3 sequence: CSVPKAGQGTEAFF. In DNA form, the CDR3 reads TGCAGCGTCCCAAAGGCAGGTCAGGGCACTGAAGCTTTCTTT.

In its sample, this clone was seen once. The chain carries TRBV10-2 and TRBJ2-7, with D possibly being TRBD1 (6 bases). The ends were cut back, 6 bases at V and 1 base at J, with 13 bases in the middle. The CDR3 loop spans 14 amino acids. Germline CDR1 reads WSHSY; CDR2 reads SAAADI. As DNA, the CDR3 is TGCGCCAGCAGGGACGGACAGAAGTCCTACGAGCAGTACTTC. As protein: CASRDGQKSYEQYF.

In the case of this clone: Other nucleotide sequences in the sample specify the same CDR3. This chain connects TRBV6-5 to TRBJ1-5; no clear D. This CDR3 has 13 amino acids. V gave up 2 bases and J gave up 2 bases, with 4 bases separating them. Germline V CDR1 and CDR2: MNHEY, SVGAGI. The CDR3 protein is CASSYGGNQPQHF. In DNA form, the CDR3 reads TGTGCCAGCAGTTACGGGGGCAATCAGCCCCAGCATTTT.

This chain uses TRBV7-9 with TRBJ2-5; the D is unclear. The V and J ends lost 1 base and 5 bases respectively, with 14 bases between them. This CDR3 is built from 15 residues. The germline CDR1 and CDR2 sequences are SEHNR and FQNEAQ (reference sequence). This CDR3 reads CASSLVTPRAETQYF. As DNA, the CDR3 is TGTGCCAGCAGCTTAGTAACCCCTAGGGCGGAGACCCAGTACTTC. Full variable domain (outside the CDR3, taken from reference TRBV7-9 and TRBJ2-5): DTGVSQNPRHKITKRGQNVTFRCDPISEHNRLYWYRQTLGQGPEFLTYFQNEAQLEKSRLLSDRFSAERPKGSFSTLEIQRTEQGDSAMYLCASSLVTPRAETQYFGPGTRLLVL.

The genes are TRBV11-2 and TRBJ2-4; D gene unclear. CDR1 SGHAT and CDR2 FQNNGV come from the germline V gene. The CDR3 is made up of 13 amino acids. Trimming took 5 bases from V and 14 from J, leaving 19 bases between them. CDR3 sequence: CASSPGVRTMEYF. CDR3 in DNA: TGTGCCAGCAGCCCTGGCGTTCGGACGATGGAGTACTTC.

The chain links TRBV7-3 to TRBJ1-1; tentative D call: TRBD1 (6 bases). V gave up 3 bases and J gave up 1 base, with 12 bases separating them. Germline CDR1 and CDR2: SGHTA and FQGTGA. The CDR3 has 15 residues. This CDR3 reads CASSFLGQQNTEAFF. CDR3 nucleotide sequence: TGTGCCAGCAGCTTCCTCGGACAGCAGAACACTGAAGCTTTCTTT.

The chain recombines TRBV10-3 with TRBJ2-2; TRBD2 matches at 12 bases. Germline values: CDR1 ENHRY, CDR2 SYGVKD. The junction had 6 bases not matched to a gene; V was cut back by 7 bases and J by 0 bases. There are 17 residues in the CDR3. CDR3 region: CAITNLAGGPNTGELFF. DNA for the CDR3: TGTGCCATCACCAATCTAGCGGGAGGGCCGAACACCGGGGAGCTGTTTTTT.

This chain connects TRBV29-1 to TRBJ2-1, with 7 nucleotides matching TRBD2. CDR3 length equals 15 residues. V lost 2 bases, J lost 1 base, and 5 bases stayed unmatched. Germline CDR1 and CDR2: SQVTM and ANQGSEA. CDR3 amino acids: CSVEWRGSSYNEQFF. The CDR3 DNA sequence: TGCAGCGTTGAATGGCGCGGGAGTTCCTACAATGAGCAGTTCTTC.

The rearrangement uses TRBV11-2 and TRBJ2-5, with 8 bases aligning to TRBD2. V dropped 1 base and J dropped 5; count of bases not matched to a gene: 15. Looked up from germline, CDR1 is SGHAT and CDR2 is FQNNGV. The CDR3 length is 18 residues. CDR3 residues: CASSLGLRSGGPSETQYF. The CDR3 bases are TGTGCCAGCAGCTTAGGCCTCCGGTCGGGAGGGCCGAGTGAGACCCAGTACTTC.

V gene TRBV11-2 combines with J gene TRBJ2-3, with TRBD2 matching over 9 bases. Germline V CDR1 and CDR2: SGHAT, FQNNGV. The CDR3 sequence is 16 residues long. The V segment lost 3 bases and the J segment 3 bases; nucleotides outside the gene matches: 7. The CDR3 loop is CASSFLSGGPTDTQYF. The CDR3 DNA reads as TGTGCCAGCAGCTTCCTTAGCGGGGGACCAACAGATACGCAGTATTTT.

The rearrangement joins TRBV5-1 to TRBJ2-3; 8 positions match TRBD2. Germline V gene sequence: CDR1 SGHRS, CDR2 YFSETQ. The V gene end was trimmed by 7 bases and the J gene end by 6 bases; junction bases not matched to a gene: 10. This CDR3 spans 14 amino acids. In nucleotides, the CDR3 is TGCGCCAGCGGGCCCCAGCGGGAGCGTGATACGCAGTATTTT. This codes for CASGPQRERDTQYF.

Of note for this clone: Other DNA sequences in the sample encode the same CDR3. The rearrangement links TRBV7-9 to TRBJ2-1; D might be TRBD1 or TRBD2, each matching 5 bases. The CDR3 is 11 residues long. Germline assignment: CDR1 SEHNR and CDR2 FQNEAQ (reference sequence). The V end was cut by 5 bases, the J end by 8 bases, with 7 bases between. This chain's CDR3 is CASSRGDEQFF. In DNA, the CDR3 is TGTGCCAGCAGCCGAGGGGATGAGCAGTTCTTC.

The V call is TRBV14, the J call TRBJ2-7, with 7 nucleotides matching TRBD2. Germline V CDR1 and CDR2: SGHDN, FVKESK. J gave up 3 bases and V 3 bases, and 2 bases lay outside the gene matches. The CDR3 is 13 amino acids. CDR3 nucleotide sequence: TGTGCCAGCAGCCAGGGGGGGAACTACGAGCAGTACTTC. Protein sequence: CASSQGGNYEQYF.

The J gene is TRBJ1-2, the V gene TRBV6-1, with D uncertain. Germline assignment: CDR1 MNHNS and CDR2 SASEGT. The CDR3 has 14 residues. V was pared by 0 bases and J by 4 bases, with 9 bases between. The CDR3 bases are TGTGCCAGCAGTGAAGCGTTACCTTTCTATGGCTACACCTTC. This gives the protein CASSEALPFYGYTF.

The V gene is TRBV15, the J gene TRBJ1-6, with TRBD1 as a possible D gene (5 bases). V was clipped by 5 bases and J by 7 bases, with 18 bases between them. Germline loops: CDR1 LNHNV, CDR2 YYDKDF (reference sequence). The CDR3 runs 16 residues. CDR3 in amino acids: CATSPWVGVANSPLHF. CDR3 DNA: TGTGCCACCAGCCCCTGGGTGGGGGTGGCCAATTCACCCCTCCACTTT.

The table lists this clone with a count of one. This chain connects TRBV4-1 to TRBJ2-7; TRBD1 matches 8 bases. The germline V gene encodes CDR1 MGHRA and CDR2 YSYEKL. V lost 4 bases to trimming and J lost 3 bases; unmatched junction nucleotides: 5. CDR3 size: 14 residues. The CDR3 coding sequence is TGCGCCAGCAGCCCGGGACAGGACAACTACGAGCAGTACTTC. It encodes CASSPGQDNYEQYF.

The chain combines TRBV6-5 with TRBJ1-3; no firm D call. Trimming took off 2 bases at V and 4 bases at J, with 15 bases between the two ends. This CDR3 spans 16 amino acids. CDR1 is MNHEY and CDR2 is SVGAGI in the germline V gene. CDR3 sequence: CASSYSHSSIGNTIYF. In nucleotides, the CDR3 is TGTGCCAGCAGTTACAGCCACAGCTCTATCGGAAACACCATATATTTT.

A few counts support this clone. V and J are TRBV19 and TRBJ1-1, with TRBD1 identical over 10 bases. This CDR3 region has 16 residues. Trimming removed 7 bases from V and 6 bases from J; junction bases left unmatched: 14. Germline V gene sequence: CDR1 LNHDA, CDR2 SQIVND (reference sequence). CDR3: CASIPTSWDRGSEAFF. Written as DNA, the CDR3 is TGTGCCAGTATCCCAACTTCGTGGGACAGGGGATCTGAAGCTTTCTTT.

This clone was counted a few times. The V call is TRBV6-1, the J call TRBJ1-1; tentatively, D is TRBD1 (5 bases). The V and J ends lost 6 bases and 5 bases respectively, with 13 bases between them. In germline, CDR1 is MNHNS, CDR2 SASEGT. The CDR3 runs 13 residues. This chain's CDR3 is CASRDSRGTEAFF. CDR3 in DNA: TGTGCCAGCAGAGACAGCCGGGGGACTGAAGCTTTCTTT.

In the case of this clone: Different DNA sequences within this sample yield the same CDR3. V is TRBV9 and J is TRBJ1-2, with D unclear. V was shortened by 0 bases and J by 7 bases, with 10 bases between the two germline ends. Germline assignment: CDR1 SGDLS and CDR2 YYNGEE. The CDR3 length is 13 residues. As DNA, the CDR3 is TGTGCCAGCAGCGTAGGGGGTTTCGGTGGCTACACCTTC. It specifies CASSVGGFGGYTF.

A note on this clone: The sample contains more than one DNA sequence encoding this CDR3. The chain has TRBV9 and TRBJ2-6; no reliable D call. The V end lost 0 bases, the J end lost 0 bases, and 4 bases lay between the germline ends. Germline V gene sequence: CDR1 SGDLS, CDR2 YYNGEE. CDR3 length equals 15 residues. DNA of the CDR3: TGTGCCAGCAGCGTAGCAGTCTCTGGGGCCAACGTCCTGACTTTC. This sequence encodes CASSVAVSGANVLTF.

The chain carries TRBV7-6 and TRBJ1-5; D possibly corresponds to TRBD1 (6 bases). CDR3 length: 15 amino acids. Germline CDR1 reads SGHVS; CDR2 reads FNYEAQ. V was cut by 0 bases and J by 9 bases, with 15 bases left in between. The CDR3 here is CASSLAGPGEGPQHF. CDR3 sequence (DNA): TGTGCCAGCAGCTTAGCGGGGCCAGGGGAGGGGCCCCAGCATTTT.

The rearrangement uses TRBV4-3 and TRBJ1-2; D is perhaps TRBD1 (6 bases). V lost 5 bases to trimming and J lost 5 bases, with 24 bases between them. The CDR3 extends over 17 amino acids. Germline-derived CDR1 and CDR2 are LGHNA and YSLEER. CDR3 protein: CASSEATEGTGFYGYTF. The CDR3 DNA reads TGCGCCAGCAGCGAAGCAACCGAGGGAACAGGGTTTTATGGCTACACCTTC.

The chain joins TRBV5-5 to TRBJ1-4; weak D call: TRBD1 (5 bases). This CDR3 has 12 amino acids. V lost 4 bases and J lost 8, with 9 bases in between. CDR1 and CDR2 from the germline V gene are SGHKS and YYEKEE (reference sequence). CDR3 in DNA: TGTGCCAGCAGCCCCCGGGGGGAAAAACTGTTTTTT. The encoded protein is CASSPRGEKLFF.